This T cell receptor (beta chain) was profiled in a study of blood T cells in healthy people across ages. Study-level points and caveats: What prevented conclusive comparison of naive and antigen-experienced cells was that PBMCs were unsorted. Older individuals had lower TCR beta diversity per million T cells (the decline was roughly linear). Long-lived donors carried more naive CD4+ cells and greater diversity than aged donors.

A second roughly 6 to 12 cycle PCR used barcoded and J-beta primers. Each TCR beta cDNA got a 12-nucleotide random molecular identifier. TCRdb redid the calling of the 5' RACE reads with MiXCR, one entry per CDR3 protein. The sample lists 380,000 or so distinct CDR3 sequences; about half were seen once. Regarding this clonotype: Its antigen is still unknown.

J was trimmed by 9 bases and V by 2 bases; bases with no gene match: 10. The CDR3 contains 14 residues. The J gene is TRBJ2-7, the V gene TRBV12-3 or TRBV12-4; the match to TRBD1 covers 7 bases. The receptor's source is a man aged 60 to 69 in good health. Sequencing used blood. The CDR3 region has the DNA TGTGCCAGCAGTTTACTTTCGGCAGGGGGAATGCAGTACTTC. Its translation: CASSLLSAGGMQYF.